This is a list of T cell receptor beta chains from one sample in a study of cytomegalovirus exposure and HLA in healthy donors. Sequencing used immunoSEQ multiplex PCR; TCRdb keeps in-frame clones, though not all of them. This table has tens of thousands of clones, around 82% appearing once. The sequenced sample was PBMCs. These receptors all come from a woman under 30 in good health and CMV-seropositive. CDR3s include the opening cysteine and the closing phenylalanine or tryptophan. D genes are given only for firm matches. Clone size is stated in some rows and not others, as once, few, many or a class when expanded.

j_gene: TRBJ2-7; abundance: .; d_gene: .; v_gene: TRBV5-4; CDR3nt: TGTGCCAGCAGCTTGGGTCTCGGCGAGCAGTACTTC; CDR3aa: CASSLGLGEQYF
j_gene: TRBJ1-3; abundance: .; d_gene: .; v_gene: TRBV5-1; CDR3nt: TGCGCCAGCAGCGTTGGAGGGGCAGGGACTGGAAACACCATATATTTT; CDR3aa: CASSVGGAGTGNTIYF
j_gene: TRBJ2-7; abundance: .; d_gene: TRBD1; v_gene: TRBV6-6; CDR3nt: TGTGCCAGCAGTTACGGACAGGGCCGGAGTAACGAGCAGTACTTC; CDR3aa: CASSYGQGRSNEQYF
j_gene: TRBJ1-1; abundance: once; d_gene: .; v_gene: TRBV2; CDR3nt: TGTGCCAGCACGGGCGGAGGGAACACTGAAGCTTTCTTT; CDR3aa: CASTGGGNTEAFF
j_gene: TRBJ2-2; abundance: .; d_gene: TRBD2; v_gene: TRBV9; CDR3nt: TGTGCCAGCAGCGTAGGGAGCGGGGTCAGCACCGGGGAGCTGTTTTTT; CDR3aa: CASSVGSGVSTGELFF
j_gene: TRBJ1-3; abundance: once; d_gene: TRBD1; v_gene: TRBV7-8; CDR3nt: TGTGCCAGCAGCTTGGCTTTACGAGGGGGCTCGGGAAACACCATATATTTT; CDR3aa: CASSLALRGGSGNTIYF
j_gene: TRBJ1-1; abundance: .; d_gene: TRBD1; v_gene: TRBV11-2; CDR3nt: TGTGCCAGCAGGAGGGGACAGATGAACACTGAAGCTTTCTTT; CDR3aa: CASRRGQMNTEAFF
j_gene: TRBJ1-2; abundance: .; d_gene: TRBD1; v_gene: TRBV29-1; CDR3nt: TGCAGCGTTGACGCCGGACAGGGGGCGTATGGCTACACCTTC; CDR3aa: CSVDAGQGAYGYTF
j_gene: TRBJ1-6; abundance: once; d_gene: TRBD1; v_gene: TRBV18; CDR3nt: TGTGCCAGCTCACCGGGACAGGAAAATTCACCCCTCCACTTT; CDR3aa: CASSPGQENSPLHF
j_gene: TRBJ1-1; abundance: .; d_gene: TRBD1; v_gene: TRBV6-5; CDR3nt: TGTGCCAGCAGTTACGGGACAGTGAACACTGAAGCTTTCTTT; CDR3aa: CASSYGTVNTEAFF
j_gene: TRBJ2-3; abundance: once; d_gene: .; v_gene: TRBV6-5; CDR3nt: TGTGCCAGCAGTTACTCGAGTCCACCAGCCTCACAGACGCAGTATTTT; CDR3aa: CASSYSSPPASQTQYF
j_gene: TRBJ1-6; abundance: .; d_gene: TRBD1; v_gene: TRBV5-1; CDR3nt: TGCGCCAGCAGCTTGGGGACAGGGTCGAATTCACCCCTCCACTTT; CDR3aa: CASSLGTGSNSPLHF
j_gene: TRBJ1-3; abundance: once; d_gene: .; v_gene: TRBV19; CDR3nt: TGTGCCAGTAGTATGAGGGTCTCTGGAAACACCATATATTTT; CDR3aa: CASSMRVSGNTIYF
j_gene: TRBJ2-1; abundance: .; d_gene: .; v_gene: TRBV7-9; CDR3nt: TGTGCCAGCAGCCTGTCGCCCTGGGGGGGGCGAAGGGCTGAGCAGTTCTTC; CDR3aa: CASSLSPWGGRRAEQFF
j_gene: TRBJ2-7; abundance: .; d_gene: .; v_gene: TRBV4-1; CDR3nt: TGCGCCAGCAGCCAAGATAGCGGCACCCATCCCCTCTCCTACGAGCAGTACTTC; CDR3aa: CASSQDSGTHPLSYEQYF
j_gene: TRBJ2-2; abundance: .; d_gene: .; v_gene: TRBV19; CDR3nt: TGTGCCAGTACCGCCGGGACTCCAAACACCGGGGAGCTGTTTTTT; CDR3aa: CASTAGTPNTGELFF
j_gene: TRBJ2-1; abundance: .; d_gene: .; v_gene: TRBV27; CDR3nt: TGTGCCAGCAGTTTACGGGGTTCCTACAATGAGCAGTTCTTC; CDR3aa: CASSLRGSYNEQFF
j_gene: TRBJ2-1; abundance: .; d_gene: .; v_gene: TRBV5-6; CDR3nt: TGTGCCAGCAGCCCAAGGCTACTAGCCTCCTCGGGCAATGAGCAGTTCTTC; CDR3aa: CASSPRLLASSGNEQFF
j_gene: TRBJ1-1; abundance: .; d_gene: .; v_gene: TRBV4-1; CDR3nt: TGCGCCAGCAGCCAAGTTGGGCTTACCCTTGAAGCTTTCTTT; CDR3aa: CASSQVGLTLEAFF
j_gene: TRBJ2-7; abundance: .; d_gene: .; v_gene: TRBV28; CDR3nt: TGTGCCAGCAGTGCTCCCGGGGGAAGGCAGTACTTC; CDR3aa: CASSAPGGRQYF
j_gene: TRBJ1-4; abundance: few; d_gene: .; v_gene: TRBV27; CDR3nt: TGTGCCAGCATAGGAGAGGGAAAACTGTTTTTT; CDR3aa: CASIGEGKLFF
j_gene: TRBJ2-1; abundance: .; d_gene: TRBD2; v_gene: TRBV9; CDR3nt: TGTGCCAGCAGCGTAGATGAGCGGGGTTCCTACAATGAGCAGTTCTTC; CDR3aa: CASSVDERGSYNEQFF
j_gene: TRBJ2-1; abundance: .; d_gene: TRBD2; v_gene: TRBV30; CDR3nt: TGTGCCTGGAGGTCGGGGGCGGGGGGGAGCTCCTACAATGAGCAGTTCTTC; CDR3aa: CAWRSGAGGSSYNEQFF
j_gene: TRBJ2-7; abundance: .; d_gene: TRBD1; v_gene: TRBV19; CDR3nt: TGTGCCAGTAGTACTTCGGACAGGGCGTATTACGAGCAGTACTTC; CDR3aa: CASSTSDRAYYEQYF
j_gene: TRBJ2-3; abundance: .; d_gene: TRBD2; v_gene: TRBV9; CDR3nt: TGTGCCAGCACACCCGGGACTAGCAGTACAGATACGCAGTATTTT; CDR3aa: CASTPGTSSTDTQYF
j_gene: TRBJ1-2; abundance: .; d_gene: TRBD1; v_gene: TRBV6-5; CDR3nt: TGTGCCAGCAGGGCCGGGACAGGGGGCGCGAGGGGCTACACCTTC; CDR3aa: CASRAGTGGARGYTF
j_gene: TRBJ2-1; abundance: .; d_gene: .; v_gene: TRBV7-2; CDR3nt: TGTGCCAGCAGCTTAGTGACCAGGGGCCCCGATGAGCAGTTCTTC; CDR3aa: CASSLVTRGPDEQFF
j_gene: TRBJ2-1; abundance: .; d_gene: TRBD2; v_gene: TRBV11-3; CDR3nt: TGTGCCAGCAGTGGGAGGGGTAATGAGCAGTTCTTC; CDR3aa: CASSGRGNEQFF
j_gene: TRBJ2-2; abundance: .; d_gene: TRBD2; v_gene: TRBV30; CDR3nt: TGTGCCTGGAGTCTCCTCACGCCTAGCGGGAGGACTGACACCGGGGAGCTGTTTTTT; CDR3aa: CAWSLLTPSGRTDTGELFF
j_gene: TRBJ1-5; abundance: few; d_gene: TRBD1; v_gene: TRBV6-5; CDR3nt: TGTGCCAGCAGGGCAGGGGGCGGGAGCAATCAGCCCCAGCATTTT; CDR3aa: CASRAGGGSNQPQHF
j_gene: TRBJ2-2; abundance: once; d_gene: TRBD1; v_gene: TRBV7-8; CDR3nt: TGTGCCAGCAGCTGGGGACAGGGGGCTACCGGGGAGCTGTTTTTT; CDR3aa: CASSWGQGATGELFF
j_gene: TRBJ2-1; abundance: .; d_gene: TRBD2; v_gene: TRBV7-9; CDR3nt: TGTGCCAGCAGCTTAGGCCTAGCGGGGGGCAATGAGCAGTTCTTC; CDR3aa: CASSLGLAGGNEQFF
j_gene: TRBJ2-2; abundance: .; d_gene: .; v_gene: TRBV19; CDR3nt: TGTGCCAGTAGGGCGGGCCTGGGGACCGGGGAGCTGTTTTTT; CDR3aa: CASRAGLGTGELFF
j_gene: TRBJ2-7; abundance: .; d_gene: .; v_gene: TRBV7-6; CDR3nt: TGTGCCAGCAGCGCACGGGGGGCCTCCTACGAGCAGTACTTC; CDR3aa: CASSARGASYEQYF
j_gene: TRBJ1-5; abundance: .; d_gene: TRBD1; v_gene: TRBV18; CDR3nt: TGTGCCAGCTCACCGCAGGGGGTTCAGCCCCAGCATTTT; CDR3aa: CASSPQGVQPQHF
j_gene: TRBJ1-2; abundance: .; d_gene: TRBD1; v_gene: TRBV27; CDR3nt: TGTGCCAGCAGGGGACAGCCGAGGGACTATGGCTACACCTTC; CDR3aa: CASRGQPRDYGYTF
j_gene: TRBJ1-1; abundance: once; d_gene: .; v_gene: TRBV7-9; CDR3nt: TGTGCCAGCGGATTACAGGGTTTGAACACTGAAGCTTTCTTT; CDR3aa: CASGLQGLNTEAFF
j_gene: TRBJ1-3; abundance: .; d_gene: TRBD1; v_gene: TRBV5-1; CDR3nt: TGCGCCAGCAGCGGGACAGTTGGAAACACCATATATTTT; CDR3aa: CASSGTVGNTIYF
j_gene: TRBJ2-1; abundance: few; d_gene: TRBD2; v_gene: TRBV29-1; CDR3nt: TGCAGCGTTTTTTCTAGCGGGAGTTTTGGATTTGGCAATGAGCAGTTCTTC; CDR3aa: CSVFSSGSFGFGNEQFF
j_gene: TRBJ1-1; abundance: once; d_gene: .; v_gene: TRBV18; CDR3nt: TGTGCCAGCTCACCGGACACCACGAACACTGAAGCTTTCTTT; CDR3aa: CASSPDTTNTEAFF
j_gene: TRBJ2-7; abundance: .; d_gene: TRBD2; v_gene: TRBV5-5; CDR3nt: TGTGCCAGCAGCTTGGCCAAGGGACTAGCGGTTATCTCCTACGAGCAGTACTTC; CDR3aa: CASSLAKGLAVISYEQYF
j_gene: TRBJ2-3; abundance: .; d_gene: TRBD1; v_gene: TRBV7-8; CDR3nt: TGTGCCAGCAGCCTTCGGACAGGGTCGGGGACAGATACGCAGTATTTT; CDR3aa: CASSLRTGSGTDTQYF
j_gene: TRBJ2-1; abundance: .; d_gene: .; v_gene: TRBV7-9; CDR3nt: TGTGCCGCGCGGGACGTTCGAAATGAGCAGTTCTTC; CDR3aa: CAARDVRNEQFF
j_gene: TRBJ2-5; abundance: .; d_gene: .; v_gene: TRBV27; CDR3nt: TGTGCCAGCAGCGAAGGGTCAGGGTCGTATGAGACCCAGTACTTC; CDR3aa: CASSEGSGSYETQYF
j_gene: TRBJ2-1; abundance: .; d_gene: TRBD2; v_gene: TRBV6-1; CDR3nt: TGTGCCAGCAGTGAAGGGACTAGCGGGGCCAATGAGCAGTTCTTC; CDR3aa: CASSEGTSGANEQFF
j_gene: TRBJ1-1; abundance: .; d_gene: .; v_gene: TRBV19; CDR3nt: TGTGCCAGTACCTTAGGACTACACACTGAAGCTTTCTTT; CDR3aa: CASTLGLHTEAFF
j_gene: TRBJ2-3; abundance: .; d_gene: TRBD2; v_gene: TRBV9; CDR3nt: TGTGCCAGCAGCACCTGGACTAGCGGGAGGGGAAATACGCAGTATTTT; CDR3aa: CASSTWTSGRGNTQYF
j_gene: TRBJ1-2; abundance: .; d_gene: .; v_gene: TRBV15; CDR3nt: TGTGCCACCAGCAGAGTCAGGGGTGACTATGGCTACACCTTC; CDR3aa: CATSRVRGDYGYTF
j_gene: TRBJ1-1; abundance: few; d_gene: TRBD1; v_gene: TRBV5-1; CDR3nt: TGCGCCAGCAGACCCAGGTCGGCAGGTGATGAACAGGGGGCTTTCTTT; CDR3aa: CASRPRSAGDEQGAFF
j_gene: TRBJ2-2; abundance: .; d_gene: .; v_gene: TRBV15; CDR3nt: TGTGCCACCAGCAGAGCCGTAGGGGTTGGCACCGGGGAGCTGTTTTTT; CDR3aa: CATSRAVGVGTGELFF
j_gene: TRBJ2-7; abundance: .; d_gene: TRBD1; v_gene: TRBV4-3; CDR3nt: TGCGCCAGCAGCCAAAGGACAGGGGGCGGCGACGAGCAGTACTTC; CDR3aa: CASSQRTGGGDEQYF
j_gene: TRBJ2-3; abundance: .; d_gene: .; v_gene: TRBV5-1; CDR3nt: TGCGCCAGCAGCGCCGGACAGAGTCTTTACACAGATACGCAGTATTTT; CDR3aa: CASSAGQSLYTDTQYF
j_gene: TRBJ2-1; abundance: .; d_gene: TRBD2; v_gene: TRBV25-1; CDR3nt: TGTGCCAGCAGTGTGGCGGGGGATCCCTACAATGAGCAGTTCTTC; CDR3aa: CASSVAGDPYNEQFF